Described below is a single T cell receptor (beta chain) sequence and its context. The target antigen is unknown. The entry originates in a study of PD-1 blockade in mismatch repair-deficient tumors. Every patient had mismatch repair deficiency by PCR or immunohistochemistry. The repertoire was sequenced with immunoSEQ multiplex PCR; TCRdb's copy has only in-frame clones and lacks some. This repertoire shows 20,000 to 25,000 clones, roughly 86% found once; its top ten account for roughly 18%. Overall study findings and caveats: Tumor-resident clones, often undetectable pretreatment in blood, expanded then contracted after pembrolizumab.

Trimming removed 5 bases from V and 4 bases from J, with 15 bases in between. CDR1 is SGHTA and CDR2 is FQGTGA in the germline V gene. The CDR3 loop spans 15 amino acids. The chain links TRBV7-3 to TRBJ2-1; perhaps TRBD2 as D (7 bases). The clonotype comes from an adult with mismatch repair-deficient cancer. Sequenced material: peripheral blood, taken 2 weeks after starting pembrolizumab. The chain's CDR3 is CASSLLGGGYNEQFF. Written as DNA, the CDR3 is TGTGCCAGCAGCCTATTGGGAGGGGGTTACAATGAGCAGTTCTTC. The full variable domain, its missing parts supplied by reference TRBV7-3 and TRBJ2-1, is GAGVSQTPSNKVTEKGKYVELRCDPISGHTALYWYRQSLGQGPEFLIYFQGTGAADDSGLPNDRFFAVRPEGSVSTLKIQRTERGDSAVYLCASSLLGGGYNEQFFGPGTRLTVL.